The T cell receptor beta chain described here comes from a study of blood T cell repertoires in COVID-19. This CDR3 is 15 amino acids long. V lost 10 bases and J lost 4; bases outside the gene matches: 12. The germline V gene has CDR1 MNHEY and CDR2 SVGAGI. Clones were sequenced by immunoSEQ multiplex PCR, and TCRdb holds only the in-frame ones, with some missing. This sample yields 180,000 or so clones, of which around 89% are seen a single time; approximately 0.77% belongs to the top ten. The V gene is TRBV6-5, the J gene TRBJ1-2; TRBD1 aligns across 10 bases. This sequence originates from a woman aged 18-29 years who had recovered from COVID-19. The specimen was PBMCs or T cells enriched from blood (not recorded which). CDR3 sequence: CATTPRGQGIYGYTF. DNA of the CDR3: TGTGCCACCACGCCCCGGGGACAGGGGATCTATGGCTACACCTTC.